This T cell receptor (beta chain) was profiled in a study of Ad26.COV2.S vaccination and SARS-CoV-2 variants. The overall study: The donor belonged to the COV1001 Ad26.COV2.S trial arm.

TCRdb's copy holds only in-frame clones and misses some; the assay was immunoSEQ multiplex PCR. Found here are hundreds of thousands of clones, 70% to 90% of them singletons; the top ten hold approximately 3.4%. The treatment: some 20 received Ad26.COV2.S at low or high dose, single or two shots; 5 received placebo; per-sample allocation not given. Samples came from day 63 after the first vaccine or placebo injection. An Ad26 vector was used to express Wuhan-strain SARS-CoV-2 spike as the vaccine. V dropped 2 bases and J dropped 4 bases, with 19 bases sitting between them. The CDR3 contains 17 residues. Germline lookup yields CDR1 KGHSH and CDR2 LQKENI.

The V call is TRBV18, the J call TRBJ2-3; D may be TRBD1 (5 bases). This receptor was obtained from a person aged 18-60 years who received the Ad26.COV2.S COVID-19 vaccine or a placebo. The sample here was peripheral blood, taken in a trial of Ad26.COV2.S vaccine versus placebo. In DNA form, the CDR3 reads TGTGCCAGCTCACCAAGGGGTCCGCAGGGTATATCAGATACGCAGTATTTT. Its protein product is CASSPRGPQGISDTQYF.